This TCR beta chain was documented in a study of Graves' ophthalmopathy and Graves' hyperthyroidism (dated 2018 in TCRdb). Looking at the study overall: Peripheral blood samples were taken at the time of initial diagnosis, before any treatment was given. To explore V-J signatures that distinguish ophthalmopathy from hyperthyroidism, a discovery set of 100 patients was enrolled, made up of approximately 45 with ophthalmopathy and roughly 57 with stable hyperthyroidism. The 75 to 100 discovery patients were divided at random into training and test sets in a 7:3 ratio. After sampling, hyperthyroidism patients received methimazole starting at 30 mg daily, and ophthalmopathy patients received high-dose intravenous methylprednisolone. To tell Graves' ophthalmopathy apart from Graves' hyperthyroidism, and to predict which patients would progress to ophthalmopathy, the study relied on TCR beta repertoire signatures. In total, 135 blood samples were TCR-sequenced: fewer than 50 ophthalmopathy, some 75 hyperthyroidism and approximately 17 hyperthyroidism-to-ophthalmopathy patients. For independent validation, a separate cohort was made up of around 19 hyperthyroidism patients plus 17 patients who later progressed from hyperthyroidism to ophthalmopathy. In six hyperthyroidism patients, the T-cell repertoire of thyroid tissue was compared with the T-cell repertoire of blood. What the study reported, not specific to this receptor: The 13-signature model separated ophthalmopathy from stable hyperthyroidism with 85% to 90% sensitivity and roughly 84% specificity in cross-validation, and 80%/75% in the test set. Most expanded thyroid clonotypes with frequency above 0.001 were also detected in blood, suggesting blood repertoires may reflect the thyroid immune response. In validation, the model predicted ophthalmopathy progression with roughly 68% sensitivity and 72.22% specificity; 12 predicted patients were CT-confirmed with GO in a median of approximately 6.5 months. Sample size was not statistically predetermined, and group allocation was not concealed from the investigators.

As to this clonotype: Which antigen it targets is not known. Mismatch with germline at one junction end may stem from a read error.

For repertoire sequencing, TCR beta CDR3 regions were amplified from RNA transcripts. A first-round RT-PCR used HTBI primers with the Qiagen OneStep RT-PCR kit, followed by a second-round multiplex PCR, size selection and purification. Libraries were sequenced paired-end with 100 bp reads on an Illumina HiSeq2000. Under the source paper's analysis protocol: SOAPnuke was used for read processing, and reads with adapters, uncalled bases, a mean Phred below 15, or no exact constant-primer or identifier match were discarded. COPE v1.2.5 was used to merge the high-quality paired reads. Each unique nucleotide sequence was defined as a clonotype, and clonotypes were aligned to IMGT TRB V, D and J references with MiTCR v1.1. The analysis was limited to V-J combinations with a frequency above 0.0001, which together covered around 99% of the repertoires. For each V-J combination, a TCR clonal expansion and chaos score was defined as F50 clonal expansion divided by the chaos observed in the TCRdist matrix. Welch's t-statistics and random forest were used to reduce the features to about twelve V-J combinations, which were then used as input to a naive Bayes classifier. Thyroid-blood repertoire similarity was quantified with the Morisita-Horn index. The public reads were reprocessed in TCRdb via fastp at Q25 and MiXCR, keeping in-frame beta chains. CDR3 protein duplicates are merged, each entry listing the most common genes and DNA. TCRdb, not the authors, supplied the V and J calls. The sample yields 680,000 or so distinct CDR3 sequences; 22% were counted once. Approximately 7% of the sample belongs to the ten largest clones.

A patient counted as having stable hyperthyroidism if there was no progression to ophthalmopathy within 18 months of follow-up. Hyperthyroidism patients were newly diagnosed, were aged 18 to 65 years, and had a disease duration under 2 months. Patients with other autoimmune diseases, uncontrolled infections, pregnancy or lactation were excluded from the study. Diagnosis was based on clinical symptoms, serum thyroxine, TRAb, thyroid ultrasound and orbital computed tomography. PBMCs were isolated from 7.5 to 10 ml of fresh peripheral blood by Ficoll-Paque density gradient centrifugation. Total RNA was extracted with Trizol reagent and quality-checked on an Agilent 2100 Bioanalyzer. The source of this sequence is a woman aged 18-35 years with stable Graves' hyperthyroidism. Some clones in this sample may be carry-over from other donors' samples. Donor details come from another sample of the same person, matched by shared clones. The sample was peripheral blood.

The CDR3 corresponds to CAISYNPQGATGYTF. The DNA sequence is TGTGCCATCAGTTACAACCCACAGGGGGCCACTGGCTACACCTTC. Rearrangement joined TRBV6-5 to TRBJ1-2, with 9 central nucleotides matching TRBD1. The CDR3 numbers 15 residues from cysteine through phenylalanine. Here the CDR3 DNA is all that survives: 45 bases in frame from base 1. Per the germline V gene, MNHEY is the CDR1 and SVGAGI is the CDR2.